This TCR beta chain was captured in a study of Ad26.COV2.S vaccination and SARS-CoV-2 variants. Points from the study as a whole: Non-spike TCR breadth showed similarity between vaccine and placebo recipients.

Points on this clone: The antigen is unknown.

Trimming removed 10 bases at V and 4 bases at J, with 19 bases between. This CDR3 is 14 amino acids long. CDR1 and CDR2 (germline): MNHEY, SVGAGI. The treatment here: roughly 18 received Ad26.COV2.S at low or high dose, single or two shots; about 5 received placebo; per-sample allocation not given. Vaccine and placebo recipients were sampled on day 63 after the first injection. Here immunoSEQ multiplex PCR was the method, and the copy in TCRdb shows in-frame clones only, minus some. The data contain about 410,000 clones, over 75% of them singletons. The chain combines TRBV6-5 with TRBJ1-2; tentative D call: TRBD1 (5 bases). The sample was peripheral blood, taken in a trial of Ad26.COV2.S vaccine versus placebo. The receptor comes from a person aged 18-65 years who received the Ad26.COV2.S COVID-19 vaccine or a placebo. The CDR3 spells CATRGTEKGYGYTF. DNA of the CDR3: TGTGCCACCCGGGGCACGGAGAAAGGCTATGGCTACACCTTC.